This entry lists 30 T cell receptor beta chains sequenced from one sample in a study of technical replicates of blood from a few donors. The table came from immunoSEQ multiplex PCR; TCRdb's copy has only in-frame clones and leaves some out. The data contain 60,000 to 90,000 clones, around 95% of them seen just once; the ten biggest clones take up more than 0.25%. The specimen sequenced was T cells isolated from PBMCs. These receptor sequences come from a human donor in good health.

The chain carries TRBV10-3 and TRBJ1-2; the D gene is possibly TRBD1 (5 bases). The CDR3 extends over 14 amino acids. CDR1 and CDR2 from the germline V gene are ENHRY and SYGVKD. With 8 bases removed from V and 4 bases from J, the gap between germline ends came to 17 bases. Here the CDR3 reads CAIRPEQVSYGYTF. The CDR3 coding sequence is TGTGCCATCCGTCCCGAACAGGTGTCCTATGGCTACACCTTC.

This clone was recorded once. This chain connects TRBV27 to TRBJ2-1, with 8 bases lining up with TRBD2. The germline CDR1 and CDR2 sequences are MNHEY and SMNVEV (reference sequence). CDR3 length: 15 amino acids. The J segment lost 0 bases and the V segment lost 6 bases, leaving 4 bases of the junction unmatched. CDR3 nucleotides: TGTGCCAGCAGCCTCAGCGGGAGCTCCTACAATGAGCAGTTCTTC. This encodes CASSLSGSSYNEQFF.

The chain combines TRBV7-8 with TRBJ1-6; 8 bases map to TRBD1. In germline, CDR1 is SGHVS, CDR2 FQNEAQ. With 6 bases clipped from V and 9 bases from J, the junction kept 7 bases outside the gene matches. The CDR3 totals 14 residues. CDR3 region: CASSSGQGGSPLHF. Here the CDR3 DNA reads TGTGCCAGCAGTTCCGGACAGGGAGGTTCACCCCTCCACTTT.

The rearrangement uses TRBV11-2 and TRBJ2-2, with D possibly being TRBD2 (5 bases). The V gene's germline CDR1 is SGHAT and CDR2 FQNNGV. V was cut by 1 base and J by 9 bases, with 12 bases left in between. This CDR3 is built from 14 residues. The CDR3 loop reads CASSLVVLARELFF. For the CDR3, the DNA is TGTGCCAGCAGCTTAGTGGTGCTAGCCCGGGAGCTGTTTTTT.

V usage is TRBV27 and J usage is TRBJ1-1; unclear D gene. This CDR3 is built from 13 residues. V lost 2 bases and J 6 bases, leaving 10 bases between the germline ends. Germline V gives CDR1 MNHEY, CDR2 SMNVEV (reference sequence). DNA for the CDR3: TGTGCCAGCAGTTTAACGCCCGGGGCTGAAGCTTTCTTT. Its protein product is CASSLTPGAEAFF.

The CDR3 spells CAWSGSLSNQPQHF. The CDR3 nucleotides read TGTGCCTGGAGTGGGAGTCTTAGCAATCAGCCCCAGCATTTT. This sequence joins TRBV30 and TRBJ1-5; D not certain. Trimming stripped 1 base from V and 0 bases from J, with 7 bases between. Germline V gene data show CDR1 as GTSNPN and CDR2 as SVGIG (reference sequence). The CDR3 is made up of 14 amino acids.

The chain's CDR3 is CASSPSRGGEQFF. CDR3 in DNA: TGTGCCAGCAGCCCTTCAAGGGGGGGGGAGCAGTTCTTC. The chain has TRBV7-3 and TRBJ2-1, with a tentative D call TRBD2 (7 bases). The CDR3 has 13 residues. The germline V gene encodes CDR1 SGHTA and CDR2 FQGTGA. Between the trimmed V and J ends, which lost 5 bases and 10 bases, there was a span of 15 bases.

The rearrangement links TRBV7-8 to TRBJ2-2; possibly TRBD1 for D (5 bases). The CDR3 is 16 amino acids. The germline V gene encodes CDR1 SGHVS and CDR2 FQNEAQ. The V gene lost 7 bases and the J gene lost 6 bases, with 21 bases spanning the gap. CDR3 sequence: CASTSTGFWRAGELFF. The CDR3 nucleotides are TGTGCCAGCACCTCAACAGGCTTTTGGAGAGCCGGGGAGCTGTTTTTT.

A single count supports this clone. DNA for the CDR3: TGTGCCAGCAGCTTTACCCGACGGGACAGGGGCCACGAGCAGTACTTC. Translating it yields CASSFTRRDRGHEQYF. This rearrangement joins TRBV5-6 to TRBJ2-7; 10 bases agree with TRBD1. Germline values: CDR1 SGHDT, CDR2 YYEEEE. The CDR3 runs to 16 residues. The V segment lost 2 bases and the J segment 5 bases; nucleotides outside the gene matches: 10.

The sample holds one count of this clone. The J gene is TRBJ2-1, the V gene TRBV10-1; 7 bases map to TRBD1. J gave up 8 bases and V 1 base, and 11 bases lay outside the gene matches. Germline values: CDR1 WNHNN, CDR2 SYGVQD (reference sequence). The CDR3 loop spans 16 amino acids. CDR3: CASSEWPGQANDEQFF. The CDR3 DNA sequence: TGCGCCAGCAGTGAGTGGCCCGGACAGGCAAATGATGAGCAGTTCTTC.

The chain couples TRBV6-1 to TRBJ1-5; a weak D match, TRBD1 (5 bases). V was clipped by 3 bases and J by 0 bases, with 12 bases between them. Per germline, CDR1 MNHNS and CDR2 SASEGT. The CDR3 runs to 16 residues. Written as DNA, the CDR3 is TGTGCCAGCAGTGATGGTGGGACTAATAGCAATCAGCCCCAGCATTTT. Translation: CASSDGGTNSNQPQHF.

This chain joins TRBV6-1 and TRBJ2-1; perhaps TRBD1 as D (8 bases). The CDR3 spans 14 residues. The V end lost 7 bases, the J end lost 6 bases, and 16 bases lay between the germline ends. The germline gives CDR1 MNHNS, CDR2 SASEGT. The CDR3, as DNA: TGTGCCAGCACAAGGACAGGGAGGGGCAATGAGCAGTTCTTC. This gives the protein CASTRTGRGNEQFF.

V gene TRBV30 combines with J gene TRBJ2-6; TRBD1 aligns across 7 bases. This CDR3 has 17 amino acids. J gave up 0 bases and V 1 base, and 6 bases lay outside the gene matches. Looked up from germline, CDR1 is GTSNPN and CDR2 is SVGIG (reference sequence). The CDR3 nucleotides are TGTGCCTGGAGTGCCGGACAGGTGTTCTCTGGGGCCAACGTCCTGACTTTC. Encoded protein: CAWSAGQVFSGANVLTF.

The chain joins TRBV7-6 to TRBJ1-6, with 8 bases identical to TRBD1. Per germline, CDR1 SGHVS and CDR2 FNYEAQ. V gave up 6 bases and J gave up 9 bases; unmatched junction bases: 10. CDR3 size: 15 residues. This CDR3 reads CASRQGTGGSSPLHF. The CDR3 DNA reads as TGTGCCAGCAGACAAGGGACAGGCGGTAGTTCACCCCTCCACTTT.

The chain joins TRBV28 to TRBJ2-3, with TRBD2 as a possible D gene (5 bases). The V gene's germline CDR1 is MDHEN and CDR2 SYDVKM. Trimming removed 5 bases at V and 2 bases at J, with 23 bases between. This CDR3 comprises 18 residues. CDR3 in amino acids: CASSPYALKRRYTDTQYF. Written as DNA, the CDR3 is TGTGCCAGCAGTCCATATGCCCTTAAGCGGAGGTACACAGATACGCAGTATTTT.

The V and J genes are TRBV4-1 and TRBJ2-3, with a possible D match to TRBD2 (6 bases). Germline loops: CDR1 MGHRA, CDR2 YSYEKL. The CDR3 is 18 residues long. V gave up 2 bases and J gave up 0 bases, with 18 bases separating them. The DNA for the CDR3 is TGCGCCAGCAGCCAAACCCCCAATAGCGGAAGAAGCACAGATACGCAGTATTTT. It codes for CASSQTPNSGRSTDTQYF.

The chain employs TRBV29-1 and TRBJ2-3, with 16 bases identical to TRBD2. Losses at the gene ends were 6 bases for V and 5 bases for J; bases not matched to a gene: 2. The CDR3 totals 14 residues. In germline, CDR1 is SQVTM, CDR2 ANQGSEA. The CDR3 bases are TGCAGCGTGGGGACTAGCGGGGGGGGAGATACGCAGTATTTT. Translated, it gives CSVGTSGGGDTQYF.

The sample holds one count of this clone. The CDR3 spells CASSGGTSGQGQYF. The CDR3 region has the DNA TGTGCCAGCAGTGGGGGGACTAGCGGACAAGGGCAGTACTTC. This sequence joins TRBV2 and TRBJ2-7; 11 bases map to TRBD2. The junction had 8 bases not matched to a gene; V was cut back by 4 bases and J by 9 bases. The CDR3 totals 14 residues. CDR1 SNHLY and CDR2 FYNNEI come from the germline V gene.

This chain connects TRBV19 to TRBJ1-3; 7 bases align to TRBD1. The CDR3 totals 15 residues. CDR1 and CDR2 from the germline V gene are LNHDA and SQIVND (reference sequence). V shed 3 bases and J 4 bases; nucleotides not matched to a gene: 6. The CDR3 sequence: CASSIYGTAGNTIYF. The CDR3 region has the DNA TGTGCCAGTAGTATTTATGGGACAGCCGGAAACACCATATATTTT.

The V call is TRBV19, the J call TRBJ2-7; weak D call: TRBD1 (6 bases). Deletions cut 11 bases from V and 2 bases from J, with 16 bases between. The CDR3 totals 13 residues. Germline V gene data show CDR1 as LNHDA and CDR2 as SQIVND (reference sequence). The DNA of the CDR3 is TGTGCCTGCAGGGGAACGGCCGCCTACGAGCAGTACTTC. The encoded protein is CACRGTAAYEQYF.

The chain links TRBV4-1 to TRBJ2-2, with D tentatively TRBD2 (5 bases). The germline V and J ends were trimmed by 0 bases and 6 bases, with 14 bases remaining between them. Germline-derived CDR1 and CDR2 are MGHRA and YSYEKL. The CDR3 covers 16 residues. CDR3 in amino acids: CASSQDLLLGPGELFF. Here the CDR3 DNA reads TGCGCCAGCAGCCAAGATCTTTTACTAGGACCCGGGGAGCTGTTTTTT.

The CDR3 DNA reads TGTGCCAGCAGTATCGGACAGGGTACTAACTATGGCTACACCTTC. Translation gives CASSIGQGTNYGYTF. This chain uses TRBV6-6 with TRBJ1-2, with 8 nucleotides matching TRBD1. The V gene end was trimmed by 5 bases and the J gene end by 0 bases; junction bases not matched to a gene: 5. The germline CDR1 and CDR2 sequences are MNHNY and SVGAGI (reference sequence). The CDR3 has 15 amino acids.

The table lists this clone with a count of one. The rearrangement links TRBV19 to TRBJ1-5; a weak D match, TRBD1 (5 bases). V shed 3 bases and J shed 4 bases, with 10 bases lying between them. Germline V gene sequence: CDR1 LNHDA, CDR2 SQIVND (reference sequence). CDR3 size: 14 residues. CDR3 sequence reads: CASSMSGKNQPQHF. The DNA for the CDR3 is TGTGCCAGTAGTATGTCAGGGAAGAATCAGCCCCAGCATTTT.

On this clone itself: An end of the junction differs from the germline gene, which may be a read error. The chain links TRBV6-5 to TRBJ2-7; 7 bases map to TRBD1. CDR1 MNHEY and CDR2 SVGAGI come from the germline V gene. The length of the CDR3 is 11 residues. CDR3 DNA: TGTGCCAGCAGTTACTCCGGGACAGCGTTCTTC. It is translated as CASSYSGTAFF.

The chain has TRBV5-1 and TRBJ2-6; D call uncertain. Trimming left V 7 bases short and J 2 bases short, with 7 bases between. The CDR3 length is 13 residues. The germline gives CDR1 SGHRS, CDR2 YFSETQ. The CDR3 reads CASQVPGANVLTF. The CDR3 region has the DNA TGCGCCAGCCAGGTACCTGGGGCCAACGTCCTGACTTTC.

J is TRBJ1-2 and V is TRBV5-1, with D possibly matching TRBD1 (6 bases). Germline V gene lookup returns CDR1 SGHRS and CDR2 YFSETQ. V lost 0 bases, J lost 8 bases, and 8 bases lay in between. The CDR3 length is 12 residues. The CDR3 DNA reads as TGCGCCAGCAGCTTGGCAGGGGAGGGCTACACCTTC. It encodes CASSLAGEGYTF. The full variable domain, completed using reference TRBV5-1 and TRBJ1-2, is KAGVTQTPRYLIKTRGQQVTLSCSPISGHRSVSWYQQTPGQGLQFLFEYFSETQRNKGNFPGRFSGRQFSNSRSEMNVSTLELGDSALYLCASSLAGEGYTFGSGTRLTVV.

The V gene is TRBV6-5, the J gene TRBJ2-7; maybe TRBD1 (7 bases). CDR1 MNHEY and CDR2 SVGAGI come from the germline V gene. V lost 5 bases and J 4 bases, leaving 18 bases between the germline ends. The CDR3 is made up of 15 amino acids. The CDR3 nucleotides are TGTGCCAGCAGTCCCTGGAGGGGGCTTGATTACGAGCAGTACTTC. It encodes CASSPWRGLDYEQYF.

The chain couples TRBV5-1 to TRBJ2-5, with TRBD2 matching 11 bases. V lost 0 bases to trimming and J lost 2 bases; unmatched junction nucleotides: 3. Germline CDR1 is SGHRS and CDR2 is YFSETQ. The CDR3 covers 16 residues. CDR3 sequence reads: CASSLAGTSGQETQYF. The CDR3 region has the DNA TGCGCCAGCAGCTTGGCCGGGACTAGCGGTCAAGAGACCCAGTACTTC.

The chain joins TRBV5-1 to TRBJ2-1; TRBD2 matches at 9 bases. The V and J ends lost 4 bases and 5 bases, in that order; junction bases with no gene match: 4. The CDR3 has 14 residues. Looked up from germline, CDR1 is SGHRS and CDR2 is YFSETQ. The CDR3 bases are TGCGCCAGCAGCATTAGCGGGGGAGACAATGAGCAGTTCTTC. It specifies CASSISGGDNEQFF.

J is TRBJ1-2 and V is TRBV2, with D possibly matching TRBD1 (6 bases). The CDR3 contains 15 residues. Germline V gives CDR1 SNHLY, CDR2 FYNNEI. V was cut by 8 bases and J by 1 base, with 17 bases left in between. CDR3 bases: TGTGCCAGCCTAGGTCGAGCAGGGGATAACTATGGCTACACCTTC. Translation: CASLGRAGDNYGYTF.